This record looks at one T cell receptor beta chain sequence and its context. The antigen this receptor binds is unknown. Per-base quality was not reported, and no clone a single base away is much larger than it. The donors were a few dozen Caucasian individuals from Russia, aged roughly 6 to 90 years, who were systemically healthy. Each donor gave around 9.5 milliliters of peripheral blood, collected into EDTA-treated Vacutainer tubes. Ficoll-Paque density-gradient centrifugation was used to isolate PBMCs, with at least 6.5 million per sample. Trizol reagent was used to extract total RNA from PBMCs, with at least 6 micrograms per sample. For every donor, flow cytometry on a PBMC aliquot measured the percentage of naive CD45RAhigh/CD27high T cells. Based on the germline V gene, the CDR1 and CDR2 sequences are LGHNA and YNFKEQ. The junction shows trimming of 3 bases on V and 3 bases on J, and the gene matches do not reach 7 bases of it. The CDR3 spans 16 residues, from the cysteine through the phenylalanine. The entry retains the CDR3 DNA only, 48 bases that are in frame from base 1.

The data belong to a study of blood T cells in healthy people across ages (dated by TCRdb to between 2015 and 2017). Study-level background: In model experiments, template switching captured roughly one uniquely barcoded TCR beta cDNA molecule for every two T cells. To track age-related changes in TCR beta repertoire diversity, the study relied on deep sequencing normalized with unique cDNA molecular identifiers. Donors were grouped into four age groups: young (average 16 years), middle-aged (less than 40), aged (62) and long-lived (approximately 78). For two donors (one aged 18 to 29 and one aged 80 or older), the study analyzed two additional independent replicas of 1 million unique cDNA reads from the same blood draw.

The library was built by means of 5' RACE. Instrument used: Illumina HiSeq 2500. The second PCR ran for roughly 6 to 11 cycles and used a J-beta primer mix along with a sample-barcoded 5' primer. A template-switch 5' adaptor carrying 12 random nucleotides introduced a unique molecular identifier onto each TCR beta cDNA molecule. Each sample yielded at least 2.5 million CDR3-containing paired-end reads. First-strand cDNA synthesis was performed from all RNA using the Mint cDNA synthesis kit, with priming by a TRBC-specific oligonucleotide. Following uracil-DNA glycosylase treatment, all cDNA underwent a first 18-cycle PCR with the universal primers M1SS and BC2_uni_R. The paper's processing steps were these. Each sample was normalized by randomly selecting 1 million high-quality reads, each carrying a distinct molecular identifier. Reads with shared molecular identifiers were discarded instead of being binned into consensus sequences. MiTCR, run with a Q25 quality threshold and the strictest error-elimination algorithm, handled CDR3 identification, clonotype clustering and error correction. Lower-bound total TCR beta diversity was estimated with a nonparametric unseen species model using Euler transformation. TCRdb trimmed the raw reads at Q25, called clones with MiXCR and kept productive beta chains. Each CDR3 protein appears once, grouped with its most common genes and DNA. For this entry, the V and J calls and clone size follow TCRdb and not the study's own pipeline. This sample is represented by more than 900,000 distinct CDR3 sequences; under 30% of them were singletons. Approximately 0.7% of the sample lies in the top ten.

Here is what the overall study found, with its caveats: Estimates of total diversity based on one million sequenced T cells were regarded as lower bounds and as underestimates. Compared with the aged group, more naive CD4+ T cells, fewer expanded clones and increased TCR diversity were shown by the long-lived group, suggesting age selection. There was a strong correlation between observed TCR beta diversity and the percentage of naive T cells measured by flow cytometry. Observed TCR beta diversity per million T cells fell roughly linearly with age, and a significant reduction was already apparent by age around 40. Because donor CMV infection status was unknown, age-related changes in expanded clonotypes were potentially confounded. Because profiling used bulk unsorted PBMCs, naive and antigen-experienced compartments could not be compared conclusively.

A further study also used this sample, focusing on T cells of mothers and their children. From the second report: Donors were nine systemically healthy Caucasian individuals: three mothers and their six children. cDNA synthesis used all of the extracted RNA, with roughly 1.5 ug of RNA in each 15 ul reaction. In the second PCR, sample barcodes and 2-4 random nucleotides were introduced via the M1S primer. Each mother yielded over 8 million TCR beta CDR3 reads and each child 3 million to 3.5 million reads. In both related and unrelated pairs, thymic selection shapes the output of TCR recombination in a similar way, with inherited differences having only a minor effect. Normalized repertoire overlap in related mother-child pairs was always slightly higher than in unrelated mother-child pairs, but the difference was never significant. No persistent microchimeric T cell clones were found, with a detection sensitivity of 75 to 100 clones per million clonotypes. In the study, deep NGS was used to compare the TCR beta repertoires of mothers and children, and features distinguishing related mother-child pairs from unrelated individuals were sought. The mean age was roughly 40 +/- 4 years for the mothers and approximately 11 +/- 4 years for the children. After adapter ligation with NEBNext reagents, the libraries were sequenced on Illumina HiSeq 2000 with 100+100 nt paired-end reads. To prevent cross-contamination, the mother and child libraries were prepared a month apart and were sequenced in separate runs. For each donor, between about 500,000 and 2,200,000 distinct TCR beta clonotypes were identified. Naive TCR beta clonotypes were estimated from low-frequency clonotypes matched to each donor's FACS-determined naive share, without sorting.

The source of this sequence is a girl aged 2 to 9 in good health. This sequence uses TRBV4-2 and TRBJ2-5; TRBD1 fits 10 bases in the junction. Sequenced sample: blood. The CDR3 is CASSQQAGTGEETQYF. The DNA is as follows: TGTGCCAGCAGCCAGCAAGCCGGGACAGGGGAAGAGACCCAGTACTTC.